This TCR beta chain was recorded in a study of low-dose radiotherapy and immunotherapy resistance in tumors. Whole-study context: Doses delivered to Cohort 2 were 1 Gy per fraction every two weeks, amounting to 13 Gy over 26 weeks.

Time point given: before trial treatment. Trimming took off 0 bases at V and 3 bases at J, with 3 bases between the two ends. The CDR3 totals 14 residues. There are many counts of this clonotype. First-strand cDNA relied on TRAV- and TRBV-specific primers spanning alpha and beta chains. For amplifying TCRs, the PCR ran for around 20 cycles with Phusion, which was used together with a constant-region primer and the adapter on the V primers. In TCRdb, the reads were re-called with MiXCR into one record per CDR3 protein. The table includes approximately 90,000 distinct CDR3 sequences, roughly 19% detected once.

The V call is TRBV12-3 or TRBV12-4, the J call TRBJ2-6; D is ambiguous. The TCR originated in a male donor with prostate cancer. Material: PBMCs, obtained before treatment. The CDR3 nucleotides read TGTGCCAGCAGTTTAGCGTTTGGGGCCAACGTCCTGACTTTC. Translating it yields CASSLAFGANVLTF.